These 30 T cell receptor beta chains originate from one sample sequenced in a study of T cells in Graves' hyperthyroidism and ophthalmopathy (dated by TCRdb to between 2017 and 2020). The library came from multiplex PCR. TCRdb lists the instrument as Illumina HiSeq 2000. TCR beta CDR3 regions were amplified from RNA transcripts. The TCR CDR3 was subjected to a first round of RT-PCR using the HTBI primer set and the Qiagen OneStep RT-PCR kit. TCRdb reworked the public reads: Q25 trimming with fastp, MiXCR clone assembly, productive beta chains retained. Here each entry gathers all rows of one CDR3 protein and keeps the most common genes and DNA. This sample gives hundreds of thousands of distinct CDR3 sequences in total; nearly 45% of them show up just once. The ten most abundant clones make up less than 9.5% of the sample. Sequencing input: peripheral blood or thyroid tissue (not recorded which). The receptors shown here come from an adult man with Graves' disease, either hyperthyroidism or ophthalmopathy (not recorded which).

This clonotype turned up a few times. This chain uses TRBV7-9 with TRBJ2-7, with a possible D match to TRBD1 (6 bases). Germline V gene data show CDR1 as SEHNR and CDR2 as FQNEAQ (reference sequence). Trimming left V 5 bases short and J 0 bases short, with 17 bases between. This CDR3 is built from 16 residues. The DNA for the CDR3 is TGTGCCAGCAGCATCTCACAGGGTTCCAACTCCTACGAGCAGTACTTC. The encoded protein is CASSISQGSNSYEQYF.

The J gene is TRBJ1-6, the V gene TRBV7-9, with D hard to call. V was cut by 5 bases and J by 6 bases, with 14 bases left in between. The length of the CDR3 is 15 residues. From germline, CDR1 is SEHNR and CDR2 FQNEAQ (reference sequence). In DNA form, the CDR3 reads TGTGCCAGCAGCCAAGTAGCAAGACCTAATTCACCCCTCCACTTT. Its translation is CASSQVARPNSPLHF.

This rearrangement joins TRBV10-3 to TRBJ1-4, with 7 bases matching TRBD1. The ends lost 4 bases at V and 3 bases at J; junction bases unmatched: 5. The CDR3 totals 15 residues. Germline V lookup: CDR1 ENHRY, CDR2 SYGVKD. The CDR3 DNA reads TGTGCCATCAGTGCGCCCGGGACAGCTAATGAAAAACTGTTTTTT. Translation gives CAISAPGTANEKLFF.

The chain couples TRBV12-3 or TRBV12-4 to TRBJ1-1, with D unclear. This CDR3 has 14 residues. V lost 4 bases and J 1 base, leaving 10 bases between the germline ends. The CDR3 reads CASSYQPTNTEAFF. The DNA of the CDR3 is TGTGCCAGCAGTTATCAGCCCACGAACACTGAAGCTTTCTTT.

This clonotype was observed many times. The V call is TRBV2, the J call TRBJ1-2, with unresolved D. This CDR3 comprises 11 residues. Germline values: CDR1 SNHLY, CDR2 FYNNEI. V was trimmed by 4 bases and J by 10 bases, leaving 10 bases between them. CDR3: CASSAPSSYTF. CDR3 coding DNA: TGTGCCAGCAGTGCCCCCAGCTCCTACACCTTC.

The chain links TRBV7-3 to TRBJ2-7; D is unclear. This CDR3 region has 15 residues. V was shortened by 8 bases and J by 1 base, with 18 bases between the two germline ends. Germline V CDR1 and CDR2: SGHTA, FQGTGA. CDR3 DNA sequence: TGTGCCAGCTCACCATCGGCGCAGTTATCCTACGAGCAGTACTTC. Translating it yields CASSPSAQLSYEQYF.

J is TRBJ2-7 and V is TRBV2, with 8 bases matching TRBD2. CDR3 length: 14 residues. With 5 bases clipped from V and 1 base from J, the junction kept 4 bases outside the gene matches. Germline assignment: CDR1 SNHLY and CDR2 FYNNEI. The CDR3 loop is CASSFGGASYEQYF. In DNA form, the CDR3 reads TGTGCCAGCAGTTTCGGGGGGGCGTCCTACGAGCAGTACTTC.

The V gene is TRBV29-1, the J gene TRBJ1-1, with D hard to call. Germline-derived CDR1 and CDR2 are SQVTM and ANQGSEA. This CDR3 has 10 residues. Trimming left V 6 bases short and J 4 bases short, with 6 bases between. CDR3 nucleotide sequence: TGCAGCGTGCCCGGCACTGAAGCTTTCTTT. Residues: CSVPGTEAFF. Drawing the rest from reference TRBV29-1 and TRBJ1-1, the complete variable domain is SAVISQKPSRDICQRGTSLTIQCQVDSQVTMMFWYRQQPGQSLTLIATANQGSEATYESGFVIDKFPISRPNLTFSTLTVSNMSPEDSSIYLCSVPGTEAFFGQGTRLTVV.

The gene calls are TRBV6-5 and TRBJ1-1; D is perhaps TRBD1 (6 bases). The CDR3 is 14 residues long. Germline CDR1 MNHEY, CDR2 SVGAGI. Trimming took off 6 bases at V and 2 bases at J, with 13 bases between the two ends. CDR3 residues: CASRSNRANTEAFF. CDR3 DNA sequence: TGTGCCAGCAGGTCCAACAGGGCCAACACTGAAGCTTTCTTT.

Note on this clonotype: Its ends do not fully match the called genes, so a read error is possible. V usage is TRBV9 and J usage is TRBJ1-2; TRBD1 aligns across 8 bases. Germline lookup yields CDR1 SGDLS and CDR2 YYNGEE. This CDR3 is built from 14 residues. Here the CDR3 reads CASSQVGSGGVSAF. The CDR3 DNA reads TGTGCCAGCAGCCAAGTTGGGTCAGGGGGCGTTAGTGCCTTC.

The V gene is TRBV7-9, the J gene TRBJ1-2; no clear D. Trimming cost V 1 base and J 8 bases, with 17 bases left between them. Looked up from germline, CDR1 is SEHNR and CDR2 is FQNEAQ (reference sequence). This CDR3 spans 15 amino acids. CDR3 bases: TGTGCCAGCAGCTTAGAAGGACCTCGAACAAAGGGCTACACCTTC. Its protein is CASSLEGPRTKGYTF.

CDR3 bases: TGCAGTGCTCCGGACACTATGAACACTGAAGCTTTCTTT. Protein product: CSAPDTMNTEAFF. The chain uses TRBV20-1 and TRBJ1-1, with D possibly matching TRBD1 (5 bases). V lost 5 bases, J lost 0 bases, and 10 bases lay in between. From germline, CDR1 is DFQATT and CDR2 SNEGSKA (reference sequence). This CDR3 is 13 amino acids long.

This clonotype has at least ten counts. The rearrangement uses TRBV7-2 and TRBJ1-1; D remains ambiguous. Trimming took 3 bases from V and 1 from J, leaving 12 bases between them. The CDR3 covers 15 residues. CDR1 and CDR2 (germline): SGHTA, FQGNSA. CDR3 protein: CASSFSLWRNTEAFF. The CDR3, as DNA: TGTGCCAGCAGCTTTAGTTTATGGCGGAACACTGAAGCTTTCTTT.

The rearrangement links TRBV29-1 to TRBJ1-6, with a possible D match to TRBD1 (5 bases). Germline V gene data show CDR1 as SQVTM and CDR2 as ANQGSEA. Trimming removed 6 bases from V and 8 bases from J, with 14 bases in between. This CDR3 has 13 amino acids. The CDR3 bases are TGCAGCGTCCGACTGGTGGGGGATTCACCCCTCCACTTT. It specifies CSVRLVGDSPLHF. The full variable domain, in which reference TRBV29-1 and TRBJ1-6 provide the parts outside the CDR3, is SAVISQKPSRDICQRGTSLTIQCQVDSQVTMMFWYRQQPGQSLTLIATANQGSEATYESGFVIDKFPISRPNLTFSTLTVSNMSPEDSSIYLCSVRLVGDSPLHFGNGTRLTVT.

This clonotype was seen more than once but under ten times. The rearrangement uses TRBV6-6 and TRBJ1-1; maybe TRBD1 (5 bases). The CDR3 covers 12 residues. The V end lost 6 bases, the J end lost 9 bases, and 14 bases lay between the germline ends. Germline values: CDR1 MNHNY, CDR2 SVGAGI (reference sequence). As DNA, the CDR3 is TGTGCCAGCAGGGCGGCAGGGACGCAAGCTTTCTTT. Protein product: CASRAAGTQAFF.

This clonotype came up a few times. The chain couples TRBV2 to TRBJ1-5, with 7 bases that match TRBD1. The CDR3 is 15 amino acids. The J segment lost 1 base and the V segment lost 5 bases, leaving 5 bases of the junction unmatched. CDR1 SNHLY and CDR2 FYNNEI come from the germline V gene. The CDR3 sequence: CASSYRGSSNQPQHF. The CDR3 region has the DNA TGTGCCAGCAGTTACAGGGGTTCGAGCAATCAGCCCCAGCATTTT.

V and J are TRBV7-3 and TRBJ1-5, with D possibly TRBD1 on 5 matching bases. Germline V gene lookup returns CDR1 SGHTA and CDR2 FQGTGA. This CDR3 has 19 amino acids. As DNA, the CDR3 is TGTGACCGTGAGCCTGGTGCCCGGCCCGAAGTACAGGACGGTCAGCCCCAGCATTTT. As protein: CDREPGARPEVQDGQPQHF.

This clonotype showed up many times. The chain has TRBV7-9 and TRBJ2-7; perhaps TRBD2 as D (6 bases). The CDR3 spans 15 residues. V was trimmed by 0 bases and J by 0 bases, leaving 9 bases between them. Germline values: CDR1 SEHNR, CDR2 FQNEAQ (reference sequence). DNA of the CDR3: TGTGCCAGCAGCTTAGCGGACGGGGGCTCCTACGAGCAGTACTTC. Its translation is CASSLADGGSYEQYF.

The CDR3: CSARDPGTEYGYTF. CDR3 DNA sequence: TGCAGTGCTAGAGATCCGGGGACAGAATATGGCTACACCTTC. V and J are TRBV20-1 and TRBJ1-2; 7 nucleotides match TRBD1. V trimming: 0 bases; J trimming: 5 bases; junction bases outside the gene matches: 6. This CDR3 is 14 amino acids long. Germline V gene sequence: CDR1 DFQATT, CDR2 SNEGSKA (reference sequence).

This clonotype was seen ten or more times. The gene calls are TRBV10-3 and TRBJ2-7; no definite D call. The germline V gene encodes CDR1 ENHRY and CDR2 SYGVKD. CDR3 length: 11 amino acids. V was clipped by 3 bases and J by 7 bases, with 7 bases between them. Written as DNA, the CDR3 is TGTGCCATCAGTGATTGGAGTGAGCAGTACTTC. It yields the protein CAISDWSEQYF.

The chain joins TRBV25-1 to TRBJ1-2; D is possibly TRBD1 (6 bases). Germline V CDR1 and CDR2: MGHDK, SYGVNS. The V end was cut by 3 bases, the J end by 8 bases, with 19 bases between. This CDR3 is built from 15 residues. The CDR3 spells CASSDSPTGIQGYTF. In DNA, the CDR3 is TGTGCCAGCAGTGATAGCCCCACAGGGATCCAAGGCTACACCTTC.

V usage is TRBV7-2 and J usage is TRBJ1-2; perhaps TRBD1 as D (5 bases). This CDR3 is built from 12 residues. The V and J ends lost 6 bases and 9 bases respectively, with 14 bases between them. CDR1 SGHTA and CDR2 FQGNSA come from the germline V gene. CDR3 nucleotide sequence: TGTGCCAGCAGTTGGGGGGGGGTAAGCTACACCTTC. Its translation: CASSWGGVSYTF.

This clonotype showed up many times. The V and J genes are TRBV10-1 and TRBJ2-7; 7 bases fit TRBD1. The V segment lost 4 bases and the J segment 2 bases; nucleotides outside the gene matches: 2. CDR1 and CDR2 from the germline V gene are WNHNN and SYGVQD (reference sequence). The CDR3 contains 13 residues. CDR3 in amino acids: CASSAGTAYEQYF. CDR3 sequence (DNA): TGCGCCAGCAGTGCCGGGACAGCCTACGAGCAGTACTTC.

This clonotype was recorded many times. J is TRBJ1-6 and V is TRBV7-9; D uncertain. The CDR3 has 12 amino acids. The germline gives CDR1 SEHNR, CDR2 FQNEAQ (reference sequence). With 7 bases removed from V and 9 bases from J, the gap between germline ends came to 10 bases. The CDR3 region is CASTEGASPLHF. CDR3 coding DNA: TGTGCCAGCACGGAGGGAGCTTCACCCCTCCACTTT.

As concerns this clonotype: This may be a read error: a much more frequent sequence differs by one nucleotide. The chain is built from TRBV10-3 and TRBJ1-4; the D is unclear. The V gene's germline CDR1 is ENHRY and CDR2 SYGVKD. The CDR3 is made up of 17 amino acids. CDR3 in DNA: TGTGCCGTCAGTGAGTCGGGAGGTTCGGCAACTAATGAAAAACTGTTTTTT. Its protein product is CAVSESGGSATNEKLFF.

Concerning this clonotype: This sequence may be a read error, since a much larger clone differs from it by one base. This chain joins TRBV25-1 and TRBJ2-5; D remains ambiguous. CDR3 length: 14 residues. Germline CDR1 MGHDK, CDR2 SYGVNS. Trimming took 6 bases from V and 5 from J, leaving 16 bases between them. The CDR3 DNA is TGTGCCAGCAGCTTGGTAGTTGTCCAGGAGACCCAGTACTTC. It is translated as CASSLVVVQETQYF.

This clonotype turned up a few times. The CDR3 DNA reads TGTGCCAGCAGCTTGTGGCAGTCCACTGAAGCTTTCTTT. It codes for CASSLWQSTEAFF. The gene calls are TRBV5-4 and TRBJ1-1; D ambiguous. The CDR3 contains 13 residues. From germline, CDR1 is SGHNT and CDR2 YYREEE (reference sequence). The V end lost 1 base, the J end lost 4 bases, and 8 bases lay between the germline ends.

V usage is TRBV7-9 and J usage is TRBJ2-7; the D call may be TRBD1 or TRBD2 (5 bases each). Looked up from germline, CDR1 is SEHNR and CDR2 is FQNEAQ (reference sequence). V lost 0 bases to trimming and J lost 0 bases, with 12 bases between them. This CDR3 region has 16 residues. CDR3 loop: CASSLAHEGSSYEQYF. As DNA, the CDR3 is TGTGCCAGCAGCTTAGCGCATGAGGGGAGCTCCTACGAGCAGTACTTC. Variable domain in full (rest from reference TRBV7-9 and TRBJ2-7): DTGVSQNPRHKITKRGQNVTFRCDPISEHNRLYWYRQTLGQGPEFLTYFQNEAQLEKSRLLSDRFSAERPKGSFSTLEIQRTEQGDSAMYLCASSLAHEGSSYEQYFGPGTRLTVT.

This clonotype showed up just a few times. The rearrangement uses TRBV12-3 or TRBV12-4 and TRBJ1-3; no clear D. The CDR3 sequence is 15 residues long. Trimming took 6 bases from V and 2 from J, leaving 14 bases between them. In nucleotides, the CDR3 is TGTGCCAGCAGCCCCCGGACTGATACTGGAAACACCATATATTTT. It codes for CASSPRTDTGNTIYF.

This clonotype has a handful of counts. The J gene is TRBJ1-2, the V gene TRBV19, with 8 bases lining up with TRBD1. Germline CDR1 is LNHDA and CDR2 is SQIVND (reference sequence). This CDR3 comprises 16 residues. After removal of 7 bases from V and 5 bases from J, the junction contained 15 bases not matched to a gene. In DNA, the CDR3 is TGTGCCAGTACCCCGTCGGCAGGGGGCTGGCGATATGGCTACACCTTC. It specifies CASTPSAGGWRYGYTF.